The sequence of this TCR beta chain was determined in a study of cytomegalovirus exposure and HLA in healthy donors. Primers: 60 Vbeta forward and 13 Jbeta reverse. Some clones are missing from TCRdb's copy, which holds only in-frame ones; the method was immunoSEQ multiplex PCR. The sample lists more than 95,000 clones; roughly 85% were seen once. General study results and limits: Immune exposure information available was restricted to CMV serostatus. It was reported that the classifier diagnosed cytomegalovirus status with high specificity and sensitivity in both the original and validation cohorts.

The CDR3 loop spans 15 amino acids. Between the trimmed V and J ends, which lost 4 bases and 0 bases, there was a span of 8 bases. Germline CDR1 SGDLS, CDR2 YYNGEE. As regards this clone: Antigen specificity is unknown.

The specimen sequenced was PBMCs. This chain joins TRBV9 and TRBJ2-6; tentative D call: TRBD2 (5 bases). The clonotype originates from a man in his sixties in good health and CMV-seropositive. The CDR3 DNA sequence: TGTGCCAGCAGCCGTGAGGGCTCTGGGGCCAACGTCCTGACTTTC. It specifies CASSREGSGANVLTF. Looking up the rest from reference TRBV9 and TRBJ2-6 gives the full variable domain: DSGVTQTPKHLITATGQRVTLRCSPRSGDLSVYWYQQSLDQGLQFLIQYYNGEERAKGNILERFSAQQFPDLHSELNLSSLELGDSALYFCASSREGSGANVLTFGAGSRLTVL.